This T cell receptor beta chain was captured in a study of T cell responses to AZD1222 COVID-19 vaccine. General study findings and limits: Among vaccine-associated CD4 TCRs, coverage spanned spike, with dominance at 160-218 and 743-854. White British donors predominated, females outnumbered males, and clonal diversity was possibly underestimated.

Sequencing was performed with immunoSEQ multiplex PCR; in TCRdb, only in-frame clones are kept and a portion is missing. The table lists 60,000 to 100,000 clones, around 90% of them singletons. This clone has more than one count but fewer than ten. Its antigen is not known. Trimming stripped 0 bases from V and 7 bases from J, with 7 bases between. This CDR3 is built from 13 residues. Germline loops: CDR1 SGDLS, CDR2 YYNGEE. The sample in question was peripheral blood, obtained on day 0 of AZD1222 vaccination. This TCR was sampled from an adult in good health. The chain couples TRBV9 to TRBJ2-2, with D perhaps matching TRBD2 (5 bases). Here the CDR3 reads CASSVEGSGELFF. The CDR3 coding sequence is TGTGCCAGCAGCGTAGAAGGGAGCGGGGAGCTGTTTTTT.